This T cell receptor beta chain was identified during a study of T cell changes during pregnancy in multiple sclerosis. Germline assignment: CDR1 SNHLY and CDR2 FYNNEI. V was pared by 6 bases and J by 8 bases, with 14 bases of the junction left unmatched. The CDR3 covers 16 residues. This clone was counted only a few times. Data came from immunoSEQ multiplex PCR; TCRdb stores just in-frame clones and leaves some out. The table lists nearly 110,000 clones, roughly nine tenths of them singletons. This sequence joins TRBV2 and TRBJ2-1; 9 bases line up with TRBD2. The sequence derives from a female donor with multiple sclerosis, enrolled in a pregnancy study. Sequences were derived from peripheral blood, sampled before pregnancy. CDR3 nucleotide sequence: TGTGCCAGCAGACCGCCGGCGGGAGGGCAATATCATGAGCAGTTCTTC. Encoded protein: CASRPPAGGQYHEQFF.